This TCR beta chain was retrieved from a study of long-term antiretroviral therapy in people with HIV. Germline CDR1 and CDR2: SGDLS and YYNGEE. The CDR3 contains 17 residues. V gave up 4 bases and J gave up 3 bases; unmatched junction bases: 16. Investigators performed immunoSEQ version v3.0 at survey level. Repertoires were generated with immunoSEQ multiplex PCR, while TCRdb's copy carries only in-frame clones and drops some. Of 27,000 or so clones listed, roughly 84% were seen once; the top ten hold about 10%. The chain uses TRBV9 and TRBJ2-7; 7 bases fit TRBD2. The sample here was unsorted PBMCs, taken 4.7 to 5 years after starting antiretroviral therapy. The sequence was collected from a man aged 35 to 55 with HIV. CDR3 in DNA: TGTGCCAGCAGCCCTAGCCCCTCGACTAGCCGGGTCTACGAGCAGTACTTC. This encodes CASSPSPSTSRVYEQYF.